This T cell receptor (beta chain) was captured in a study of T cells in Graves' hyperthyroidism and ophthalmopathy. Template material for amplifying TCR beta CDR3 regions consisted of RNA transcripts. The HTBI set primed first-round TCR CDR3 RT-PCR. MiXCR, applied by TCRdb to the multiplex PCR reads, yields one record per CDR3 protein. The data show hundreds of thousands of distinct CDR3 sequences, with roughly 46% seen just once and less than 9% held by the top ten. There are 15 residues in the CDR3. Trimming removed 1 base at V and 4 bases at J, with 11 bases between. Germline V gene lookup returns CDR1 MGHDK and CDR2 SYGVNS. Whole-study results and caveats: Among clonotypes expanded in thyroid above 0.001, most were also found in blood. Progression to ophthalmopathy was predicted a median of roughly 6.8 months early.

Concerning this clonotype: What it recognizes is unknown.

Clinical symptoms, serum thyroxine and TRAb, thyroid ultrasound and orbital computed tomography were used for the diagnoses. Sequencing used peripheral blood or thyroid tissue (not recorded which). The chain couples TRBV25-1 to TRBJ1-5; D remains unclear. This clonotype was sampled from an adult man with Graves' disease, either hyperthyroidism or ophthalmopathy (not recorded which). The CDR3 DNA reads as TGTGCCAGCAGTGAATGGTTAGGGTTAAATCAGCCCCAGCATTTT. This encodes CASSEWLGLNQPQHF.